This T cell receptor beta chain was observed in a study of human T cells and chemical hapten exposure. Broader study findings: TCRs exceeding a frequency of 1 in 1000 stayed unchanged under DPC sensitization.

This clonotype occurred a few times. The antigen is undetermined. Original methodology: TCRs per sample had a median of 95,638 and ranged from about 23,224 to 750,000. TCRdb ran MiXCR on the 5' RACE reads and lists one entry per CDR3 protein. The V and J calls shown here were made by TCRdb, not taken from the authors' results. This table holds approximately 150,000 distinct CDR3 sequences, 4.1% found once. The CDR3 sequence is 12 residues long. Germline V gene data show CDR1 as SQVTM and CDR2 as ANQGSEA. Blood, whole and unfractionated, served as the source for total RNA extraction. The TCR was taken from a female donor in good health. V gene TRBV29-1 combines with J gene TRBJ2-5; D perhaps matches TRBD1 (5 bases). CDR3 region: CSVRQGGETQYF. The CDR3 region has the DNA TGCAGTGTCCGCCAGGGTGGGGAGACCCAGTACTTC.